These T cell receptor beta chains were read from a single sample in a study of OX40 agonist ivuxolimab in advanced cancers. Repertoires were generated with immunoSEQ multiplex PCR, while TCRdb's copy carries only in-frame clones and drops some. Among around 60,000 clones listed, roughly 80% were seen once. The specimen was CD4+ or CD8+ T cells sorted from blood, collected in a trial of the OX40 agonist ivuxolimab. These receptors were collected from an adult with an advanced solid tumor such as melanoma, head and neck, liver or kidney cancer. Each CDR3 is given with its conserved first and last residue. A D gene is named only where the DNA matches it firmly.

V,D,CDR3
TRBV7-2,NA,CASSSMGAFNEQFF
TRBV29-1,TRBD1,CSVEEGTGGYTF
TRBV9,TRBD2,CASSSPPGSGRSADTQYF
TRBV9,TRBD1,CASSVAPGTGVYEQFF
TRBV5-4,TRBD2,CASSSRTSGTDTQYF
TRBV6-5,TRBD1,CASATGGNNEQFF
TRBV19,NA,CASSRTPTHNEQFF
TRBV7-7,NA,CASSLAPGYEQYF
TRBV4-2,NA,CASSHADRDEGSEQYF
TRBV9,TRBD2,CASSEREGSYNEQFF
TRBV10-3,NA,CAIRQGSDEQYF
TRBV10-2,TRBD1,CASSEERQGWQPQHF
TRBV28,NA,CASSFGPWGRDQPQHF
TRBV11-3,NA,CASSPGDADNEQFF
TRBV28,TRBD1,CASRLEGQGEYGYTF
TRBV19,NA,CASSMAEGDEQYF
TRBV27,TRBD2,CASTTMGPGGPGANVLTF
TRBV2,TRBD1,CASTFLTGDQPQHF
TRBV19,TRBD1,CASRTGQGHGELFF
TRBV10-2,NA,CASSGTSRSSYNEQFF
TRBV10-1,NA,CASSETYNSPLHF
TRBV11-2,NA,CASSLGQGNEQYF
TRBV11-2,NA,CASSFSSARGTYEQYF